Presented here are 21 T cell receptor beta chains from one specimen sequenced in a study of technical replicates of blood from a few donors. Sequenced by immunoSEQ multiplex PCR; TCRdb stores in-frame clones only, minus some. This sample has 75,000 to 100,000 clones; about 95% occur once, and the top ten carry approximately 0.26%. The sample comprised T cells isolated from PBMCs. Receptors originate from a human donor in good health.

The CDR3, as DNA: TGTGCCAGCAGTTACGGTCGGACAGGGGGCGGAGGCGGCTACACCTTC. Encoded protein: CASSYGRTGGGGGYTF. The chain has TRBV6-5 and TRBJ1-2, with 11 bases fitting TRBD1. The CDR3 loop spans 16 amino acids. CDR1 and CDR2 (germline): MNHEY, SVGAGI. V was pared by 2 bases and J by 8 bases, with 10 bases of the junction left unmatched.

The CDR3 region is CATSRDWGTNGANVLTF. Written as DNA, the CDR3 is TGTGCCACCAGCAGAGATTGGGGGACTAACGGGGCCAACGTCCTGACTTTC. V is TRBV15 and J is TRBJ2-6, with 7 bases that match TRBD2. CDR1 is LNHNV and CDR2 is YYDKDF in the germline V gene (reference sequence). V lost 0 bases, J lost 4 bases, and 6 bases stayed unmatched. This CDR3 comprises 17 residues.

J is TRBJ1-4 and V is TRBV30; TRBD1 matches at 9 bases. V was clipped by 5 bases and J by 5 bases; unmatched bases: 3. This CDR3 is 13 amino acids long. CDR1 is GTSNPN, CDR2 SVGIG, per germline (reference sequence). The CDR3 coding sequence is TGTGCCTGGGGGACAGGGAGGAATGAAAAACTGTTTTTT. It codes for CAWGTGRNEKLFF.

CDR3 in DNA: TGTGCCAGCTGCCCACAGGGGTTTGATCAGCCCCAGCATTTT. The encoded protein is CASCPQGFDQPQHF. V and J are TRBV18 and TRBJ1-5; 7 bases match TRBD1. Germline CDR1 reads KGHSH; CDR2 reads LQKENI. The CDR3 runs 14 residues. V shed 7 bases and J 5 bases; nucleotides not matched to a gene: 8.

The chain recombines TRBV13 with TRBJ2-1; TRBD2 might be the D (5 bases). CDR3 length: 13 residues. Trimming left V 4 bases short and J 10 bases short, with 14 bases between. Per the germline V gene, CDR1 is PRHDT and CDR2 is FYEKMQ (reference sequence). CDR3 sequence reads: CASSSQEDSEQFF. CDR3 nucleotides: TGTGCCAGCAGCTCCCAGGAGGATTCCGAGCAGTTCTTC.

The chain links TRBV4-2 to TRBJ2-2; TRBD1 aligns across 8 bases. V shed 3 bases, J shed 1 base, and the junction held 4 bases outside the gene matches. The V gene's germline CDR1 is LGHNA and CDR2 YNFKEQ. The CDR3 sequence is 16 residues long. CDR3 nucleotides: TGTGCCAGCAGCCAGGCCGGGACAGGGAACACCGGGGAGCTGTTTTTT. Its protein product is CASSQAGTGNTGELFF.

CDR3 amino acids: CAWSRRAGNTIYF. The CDR3 nucleotides read TGTGCCTGGAGTAGGAGGGCTGGAAACACCATATATTTT. The chain employs TRBV30 and TRBJ1-3; the D is unclear. CDR1 and CDR2 from the germline V gene are GTSNPN and SVGIG (reference sequence). Deletions cut 2 bases from V and 2 bases from J, with 7 bases between. This CDR3 has 13 residues.

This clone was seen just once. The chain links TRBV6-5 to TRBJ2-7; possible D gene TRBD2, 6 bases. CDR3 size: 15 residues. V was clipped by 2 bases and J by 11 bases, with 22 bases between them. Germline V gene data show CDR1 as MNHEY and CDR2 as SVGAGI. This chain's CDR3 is CASSYPGPGLRMEYF. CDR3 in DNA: TGTGCCAGCAGTTACCCCGGACCCGGACTACGAATGGAGTACTTC.

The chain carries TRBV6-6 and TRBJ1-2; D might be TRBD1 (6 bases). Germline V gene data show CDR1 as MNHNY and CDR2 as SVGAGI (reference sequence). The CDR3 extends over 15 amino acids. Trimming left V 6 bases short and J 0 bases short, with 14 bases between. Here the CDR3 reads CASRAWTVTNYGYTF. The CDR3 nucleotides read TGTGCCAGCAGAGCTTGGACAGTTACTAACTATGGCTACACCTTC.

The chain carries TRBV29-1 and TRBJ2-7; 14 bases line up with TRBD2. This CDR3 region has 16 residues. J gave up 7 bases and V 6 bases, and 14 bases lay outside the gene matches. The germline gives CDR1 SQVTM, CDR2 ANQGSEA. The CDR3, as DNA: TGCAGCGTGGTCGGGACTAGCGGGAGAGAGCCGCTGGAGCAGTACTTC. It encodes CSVVGTSGREPLEQYF.

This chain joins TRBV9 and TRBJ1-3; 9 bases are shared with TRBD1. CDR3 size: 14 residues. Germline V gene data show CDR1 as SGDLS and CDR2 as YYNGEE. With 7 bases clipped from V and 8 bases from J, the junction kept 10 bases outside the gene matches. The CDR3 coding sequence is TGTGCCAGCCGCAGGACAGGGGAACGCGACACCATATATTTT. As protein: CASRRTGERDTIYF.

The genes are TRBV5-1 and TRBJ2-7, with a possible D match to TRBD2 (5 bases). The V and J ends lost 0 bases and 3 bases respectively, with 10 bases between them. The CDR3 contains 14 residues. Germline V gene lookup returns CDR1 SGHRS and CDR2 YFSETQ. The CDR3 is CASSLERQDYEQYF. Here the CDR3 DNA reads TGCGCCAGCAGCTTGGAGCGGCAGGACTACGAGCAGTACTTC.

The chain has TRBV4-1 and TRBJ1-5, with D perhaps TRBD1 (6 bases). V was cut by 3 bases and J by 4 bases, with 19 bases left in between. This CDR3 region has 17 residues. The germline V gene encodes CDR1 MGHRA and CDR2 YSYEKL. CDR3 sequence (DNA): TGCGCCAGCAGCCATCTCTACGGGGGGGCAGGGAATCAGCCCCAGCATTTT. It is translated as CASSHLYGGAGNQPQHF.

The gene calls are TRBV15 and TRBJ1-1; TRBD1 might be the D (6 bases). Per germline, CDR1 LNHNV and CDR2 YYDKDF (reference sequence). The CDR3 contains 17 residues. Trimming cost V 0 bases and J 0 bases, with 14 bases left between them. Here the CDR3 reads CATSRDGQGLMNTEAFF. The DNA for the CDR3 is TGTGCCACCAGCAGAGATGGGCAGGGGTTGATGAACACTGAAGCTTTCTTT.

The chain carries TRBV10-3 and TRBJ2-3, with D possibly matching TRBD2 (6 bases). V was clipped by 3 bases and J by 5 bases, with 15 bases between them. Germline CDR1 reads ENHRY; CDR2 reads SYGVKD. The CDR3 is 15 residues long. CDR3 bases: TGTGCCATCAGTGATACGGGAGAGCCTGGAGATACGCAGTATTTT. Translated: CAISDTGEPGDTQYF.

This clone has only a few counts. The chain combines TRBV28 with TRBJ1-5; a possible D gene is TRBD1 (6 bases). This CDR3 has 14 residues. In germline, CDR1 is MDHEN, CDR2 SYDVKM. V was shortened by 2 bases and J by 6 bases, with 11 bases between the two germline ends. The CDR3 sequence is CASSLVKGVQPQHF. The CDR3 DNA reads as TGTGCCAGCAGTTTAGTGAAGGGGGTTCAGCCCCAGCATTTT.

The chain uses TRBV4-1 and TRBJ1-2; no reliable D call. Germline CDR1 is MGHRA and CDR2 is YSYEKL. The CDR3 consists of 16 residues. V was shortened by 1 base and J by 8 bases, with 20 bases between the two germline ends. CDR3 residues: CASSQGLTATLLGYTF. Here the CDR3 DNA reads TGCGCCAGCAGCCAAGGGTTGACCGCGACACTTCTCGGCTACACCTTC.

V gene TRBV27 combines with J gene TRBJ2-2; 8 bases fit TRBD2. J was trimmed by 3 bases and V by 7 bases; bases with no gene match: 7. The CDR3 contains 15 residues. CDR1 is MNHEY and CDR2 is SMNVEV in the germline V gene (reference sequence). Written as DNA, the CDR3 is TGTGCCAGCACAGCGGGAGATGGGTACACCGGGGAGCTGTTTTTT. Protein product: CASTAGDGYTGELFF.

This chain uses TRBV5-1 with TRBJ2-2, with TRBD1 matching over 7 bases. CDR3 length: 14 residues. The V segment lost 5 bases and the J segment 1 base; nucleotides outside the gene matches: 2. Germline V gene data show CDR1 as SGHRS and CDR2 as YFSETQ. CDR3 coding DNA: TGCGCCAGCAGGGGACAGCAGAACACCGGGGAGCTGTTTTTT. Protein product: CASRGQQNTGELFF.

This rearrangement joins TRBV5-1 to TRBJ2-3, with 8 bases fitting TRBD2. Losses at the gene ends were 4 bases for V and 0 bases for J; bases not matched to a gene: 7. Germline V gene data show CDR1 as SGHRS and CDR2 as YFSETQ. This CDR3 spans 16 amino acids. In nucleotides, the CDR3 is TGCGCCAGCAGCACCCTCGGGGGGGCTAGCACAGATACGCAGTATTTT. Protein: CASSTLGGASTDTQYF.

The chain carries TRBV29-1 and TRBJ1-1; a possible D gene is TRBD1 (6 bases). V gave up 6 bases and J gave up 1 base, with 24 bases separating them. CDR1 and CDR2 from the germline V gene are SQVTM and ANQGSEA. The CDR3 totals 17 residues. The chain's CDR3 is CSVRGGRGRDTNTEAFF. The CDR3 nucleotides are TGCAGCGTCCGGGGGGGGCGGGGGCGAGATACGAACACTGAAGCTTTCTTT.